Reported below is one TCR beta chain. Its specificity is unknown. The record originates from a study of cytomegalovirus exposure and HLA in healthy donors. Study-wide context: HLA-typed donors contributed some 77 million unique TCRs, which were held in an early data release.

CDR3 size: 16 residues. Per the germline V gene, CDR1 is SNHLY and CDR2 is FYNNEI. The junction had 5 bases not matched to a gene; V was cut back by 6 bases and J by 2 bases. Study findings and constraints: A cluster of highly shared sequence variants was likely a sequencing artifact. Rarity held for most TCR sequences, but there were some public TCRs that occurred in many donors. Researchers reported from a later analysis that most CMV-associated TCR beta chains appeared HLA-restricted.

Primers included in the PCR were 60 Vbeta and 13 Jbeta primers. Clones were sequenced by immunoSEQ multiplex PCR, and TCRdb holds only the in-frame ones, with some missing. The sample gives 150,000 or so clones, 77% of which show up once; 1.5% to 2% is in the top ten. This TCR derives from a woman aged 30 to 39 in good health and CMV-seronegative. The sequenced sample was PBMCs. The gene calls are TRBV2 and TRBJ2-3, with 13 bases that match TRBD2. Here the CDR3 DNA reads TGTGCCAGCAGACCGGGACTAGCGGGGCCCACAGATACGCAGTATTTT. As protein: CASRPGLAGPTDTQYF.